Below are 9 T cell receptor beta chains sequenced from a single sample in a study of T cells after yellow fever vaccination (dated by TCRdb to the late 2010s). The sample's treatment or condition, from its label and the paper: live attenuated yellow fever vaccine strain. Libraries were built with 5' RACE. Sequencing used an Illumina HiSeq 2500. TCRdb's own reprocessing of the public reads used fastp at Q25 and MiXCR and kept productive beta chains. Every entry covers one CDR3 protein and lists the most common genes and DNA from its rows. In this sample the table shows approximately 350,000 distinct CDR3 sequences, around 10% of which occur a single time. The top ten hold 18% of the sample. This specimen consisted of PBMCs, obtained on the day of the first yellow fever vaccination. These receptors were taken from a man in his late teens or twenties who received the YFV17D yellow fever vaccine.

This sequence joins TRBV7-3 and TRBJ2-7, with D perhaps TRBD1 or TRBD2 (5 bases each). Per germline, CDR1 SGHTA and CDR2 FQGTGA. This CDR3 contains 13 residues. Trimming shortened V by 2 bases and J by 5 bases, and 10 bases separated the two germline ends. The CDR3 reads CASSLAGTNEQYF. The CDR3 DNA reads TGTGCCAGCAGCTTAGCAGGGACCAACGAGCAGTACTTC.

The CDR3 reads CASSANTGELFF. CDR3 nucleotide sequence: TGTGCCAGCAGTGCAAACACCGGGGAGCTGTTTTTT. The V and J genes are TRBV12-3 or TRBV12-4 and TRBJ2-2; D is unresolved. The CDR3 sequence is 12 residues long. V was shortened by 5 bases and J by 2 bases, with 3 bases between the two germline ends.

This clonotype was counted many times. V gene TRBV5-1 combines with J gene TRBJ2-1; D not certain. The CDR3 is 14 amino acids. Trimming pared 0 bases from V and 5 bases from J, leaving 9 bases between. Germline CDR1 and CDR2: SGHRS and YFSETQ. CDR3 sequence: CASSLGSQNNEQFF. DNA for the CDR3: TGCGCCAGCAGCTTGGGTTCTCAGAACAATGAGCAGTTCTTC.

The chain joins TRBV6-5 to TRBJ2-2; the match to TRBD2 covers 7 bases. The V gene's germline CDR1 is MNHEY and CDR2 SVGAGI. The junction had 9 bases not matched to a gene; V was cut back by 4 bases and J by 7 bases. The CDR3 runs 15 residues. CDR3 nucleotides: TGTGCCAGCAGTTCGAGCGGGGCCTATTTCGGGGAGCTGTTTTTT. Amino acid sequence: CASSSSGAYFGELFF.

This clonotype was counted a few times. The gene calls are TRBV7-3 and TRBJ2-5; TRBD1 is a possible D gene (5 bases). CDR1 SGHTA and CDR2 FQGTGA come from the germline V gene. Trimming pared 1 base from V and 2 bases from J, leaving 8 bases between. This CDR3 spans 14 amino acids. In DNA form, the CDR3 reads TGTGCCAGCAGCTTAAGTGCAGGGCAAGAGACCCAGTACTTC. Its protein is CASSLSAGQETQYF.

This clonotype was recorded at least ten times. The chain uses TRBV29-1 and TRBJ2-3, with no clear D. V dropped 1 base and J dropped 7 bases, with 9 bases sitting between them. Germline-derived CDR1 and CDR2 are SQVTM and ANQGSEA. This CDR3 region has 12 residues. Written as DNA, the CDR3 is TGCAGCGTTGAAGTCACGACTTATACGCAGTATTTT. Translation gives CSVEVTTYTQYF.

This clonotype has only a few counts. The chain couples TRBV7-9 to TRBJ2-2, with 9 bases identical to TRBD2. J was trimmed by 4 bases and V by 5 bases; bases with no gene match: 11. CDR3 length: 17 amino acids. Germline V gives CDR1 SEHNR, CDR2 FQNEAQ (reference sequence). The CDR3 DNA follows: TGTGCCAGCAGCAGAGGCTCGGGACTAGCTTTCACCGGGGAGCTGTTTTTT. This sequence encodes CASSRGSGLAFTGELFF.

J is TRBJ1-4 and V is TRBV5-1; tentative D call: TRBD1 (6 bases). The CDR3 is 14 amino acids. Germline assignment: CDR1 SGHRS and CDR2 YFSETQ. V was cut by 8 bases and J by 2 bases, with 13 bases left in between. The CDR3 sequence is CASGAGQTNEKLFF. In DNA, the CDR3 is TGCGCCAGTGGAGCCGGACAGACTAATGAAAAACTGTTTTTT.

This clonotype was detected a few times. The chain recombines TRBV6-2 or TRBV6-3 with TRBJ2-4; possibly TRBD2 for D (6 bases). The CDR3 is made up of 12 amino acids. Germline V gives CDR1 MNHEY, CDR2 SVGEGT. Between the trimmed V and J ends, which lost 7 bases and 8 bases, there was a span of 12 bases. The CDR3 loop reads CASIDPGDIQYF. The DNA for the CDR3 is TGTGCCAGCATCGATCCGGGGGACATTCAGTACTTC.